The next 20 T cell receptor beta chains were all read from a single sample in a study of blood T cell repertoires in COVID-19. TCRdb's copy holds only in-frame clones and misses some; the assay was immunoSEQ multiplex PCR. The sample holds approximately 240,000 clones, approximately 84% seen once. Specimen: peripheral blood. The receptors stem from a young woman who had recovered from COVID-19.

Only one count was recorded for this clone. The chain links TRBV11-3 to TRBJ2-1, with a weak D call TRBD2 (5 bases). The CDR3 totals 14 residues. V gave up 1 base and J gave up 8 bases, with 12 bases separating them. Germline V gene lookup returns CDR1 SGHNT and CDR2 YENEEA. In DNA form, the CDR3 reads TGTGCCAGCAGCTTAGGGGGAGAGGCGGATGAGCAGTTCTTC. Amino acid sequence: CASSLGGEADEQFF.

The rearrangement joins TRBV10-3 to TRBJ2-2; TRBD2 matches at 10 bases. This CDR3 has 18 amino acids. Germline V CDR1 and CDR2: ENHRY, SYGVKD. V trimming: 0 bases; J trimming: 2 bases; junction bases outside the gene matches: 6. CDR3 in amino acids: CAISESRGLAANTGELFF. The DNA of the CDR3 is TGTGCCATCAGTGAGTCGCGAGGACTAGCGGCTAACACCGGGGAGCTGTTTTTT.

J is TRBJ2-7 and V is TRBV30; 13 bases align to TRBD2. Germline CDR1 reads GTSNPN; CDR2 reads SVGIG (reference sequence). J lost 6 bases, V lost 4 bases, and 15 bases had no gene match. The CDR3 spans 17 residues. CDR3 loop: CAWNPGLAGPTSGEQYF. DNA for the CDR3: TGTGCCTGGAATCCGGGACTAGCGGGACCCACTTCGGGCGAGCAGTACTTC.

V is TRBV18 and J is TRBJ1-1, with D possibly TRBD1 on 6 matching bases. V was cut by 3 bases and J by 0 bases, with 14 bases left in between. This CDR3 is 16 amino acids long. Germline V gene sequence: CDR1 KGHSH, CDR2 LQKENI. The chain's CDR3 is CASSPRVGTMNTEAFF. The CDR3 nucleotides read TGTGCCAGCTCACCTAGAGTCGGGACAATGAACACTGAAGCTTTCTTT.

The CDR3 DNA reads as TGTGCCAGCAGGTCAGACAGGGCCTACGGAGGCTACACCTTC. It codes for CASRSDRAYGGYTF. The gene calls are TRBV6-5 and TRBJ1-2, with 7 positions matching TRBD1. CDR3 length: 14 amino acids. Germline CDR1 MNHEY, CDR2 SVGAGI. V was clipped by 6 bases and J by 8 bases; unmatched bases: 12.

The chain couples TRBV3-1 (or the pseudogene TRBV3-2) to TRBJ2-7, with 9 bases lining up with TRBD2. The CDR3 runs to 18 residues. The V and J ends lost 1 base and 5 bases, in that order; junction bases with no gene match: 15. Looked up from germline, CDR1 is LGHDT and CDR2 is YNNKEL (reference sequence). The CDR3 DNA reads TGTGCCAGCAGCCAAGCCCTCTCCCGTAGCGGGAGTGACGACGAGCAGTACTTC. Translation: CASSQALSRSGSDDEQYF.

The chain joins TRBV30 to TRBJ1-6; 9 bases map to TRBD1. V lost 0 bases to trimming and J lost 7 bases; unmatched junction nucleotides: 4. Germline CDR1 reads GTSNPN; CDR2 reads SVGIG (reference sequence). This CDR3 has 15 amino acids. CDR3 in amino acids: CAWSVGGQGNSPLHF. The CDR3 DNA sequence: TGTGCCTGGAGTGTAGGGGGACAGGGAAATTCACCCCTCCACTTT.

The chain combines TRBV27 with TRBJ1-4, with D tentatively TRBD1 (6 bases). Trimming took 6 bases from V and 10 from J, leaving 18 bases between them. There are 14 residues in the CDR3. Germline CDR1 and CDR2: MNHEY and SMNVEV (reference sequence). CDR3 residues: CASSLNTGKGKLFF. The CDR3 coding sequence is TGTGCCAGCAGCCTTAACACAGGGAAGGGAAAACTGTTTTTT.

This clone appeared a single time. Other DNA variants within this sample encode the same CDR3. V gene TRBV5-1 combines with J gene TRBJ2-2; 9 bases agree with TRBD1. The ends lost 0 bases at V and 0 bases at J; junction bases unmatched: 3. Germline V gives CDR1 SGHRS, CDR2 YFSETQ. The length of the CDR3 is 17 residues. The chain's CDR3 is CASSLGRDRANTGELFF. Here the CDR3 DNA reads TGCGCCAGCAGCTTGGGCCGGGACAGGGCGAACACCGGGGAGCTGTTTTTT.

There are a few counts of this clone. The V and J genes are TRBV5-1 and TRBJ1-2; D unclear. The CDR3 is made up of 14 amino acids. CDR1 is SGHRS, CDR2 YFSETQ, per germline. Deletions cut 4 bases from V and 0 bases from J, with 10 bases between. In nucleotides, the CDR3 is TGCGCCAGCAGCCTAGGAAGTCCTAACTATGGCTACACCTTC. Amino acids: CASSLGSPNYGYTF.

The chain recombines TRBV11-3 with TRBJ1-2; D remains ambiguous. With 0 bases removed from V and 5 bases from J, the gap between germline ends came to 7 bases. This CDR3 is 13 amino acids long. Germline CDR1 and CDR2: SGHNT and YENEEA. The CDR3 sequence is CASSLETGYGYTF. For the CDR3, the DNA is TGTGCCAGCAGCTTAGAAACCGGGTATGGCTACACCTTC.

CDR3 coding DNA: TGTGCCACCAGCAGAGATCCCAGGATAAATTCACCCCTCCACTTT. Its translation: CATSRDPRINSPLHF. This chain joins TRBV15 and TRBJ1-6, with D hard to call. CDR1 is LNHNV and CDR2 is YYDKDF in the germline V gene (reference sequence). V was cut by 0 bases and J by 7 bases, with 10 bases left in between. The CDR3 spans 15 residues. Drawing the rest from reference TRBV15 and TRBJ1-6, the complete variable domain is DAMVIQNPRYQVTQFGKPVTLSCSQTLNHNVMYWYQQKSSQAPKLLFHYYDKDFNNEADTPDNFQSRRPNTSFCFLDIRSPGLGDTAMYLCATSRDPRINSPLHFGNGTRLTVT.

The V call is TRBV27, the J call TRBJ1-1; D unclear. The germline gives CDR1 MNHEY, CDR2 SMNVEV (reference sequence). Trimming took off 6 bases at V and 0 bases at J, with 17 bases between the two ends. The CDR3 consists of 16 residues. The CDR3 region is CASSWAPGALNTEAFF. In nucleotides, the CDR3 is TGTGCCAGCAGCTGGGCCCCGGGAGCTTTGAACACTGAAGCTTTCTTT.

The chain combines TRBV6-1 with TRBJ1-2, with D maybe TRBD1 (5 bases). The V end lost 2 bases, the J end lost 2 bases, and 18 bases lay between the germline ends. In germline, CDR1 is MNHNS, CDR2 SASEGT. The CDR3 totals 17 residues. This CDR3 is CASSEFGAGQVNYGYTF. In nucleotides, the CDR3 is TGTGCCAGCAGTGAATTTGGGGCAGGGCAAGTCAACTATGGCTACACCTTC.

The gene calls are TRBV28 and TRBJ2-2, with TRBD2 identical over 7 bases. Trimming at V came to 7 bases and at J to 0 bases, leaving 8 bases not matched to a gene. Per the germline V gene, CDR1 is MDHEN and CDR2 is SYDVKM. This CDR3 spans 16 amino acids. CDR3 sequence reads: CASTMAGDSNTGELFF. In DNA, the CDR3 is TGTGCCAGCACCATGGCGGGGGATTCGAACACCGGGGAGCTGTTTTTT.

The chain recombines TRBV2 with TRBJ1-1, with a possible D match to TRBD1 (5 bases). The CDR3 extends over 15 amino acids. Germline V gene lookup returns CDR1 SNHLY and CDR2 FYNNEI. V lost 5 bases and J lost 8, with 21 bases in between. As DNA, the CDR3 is TGTGCCAGCAGTACACCTGCGGGACCTTTGATCGAAGCTTTCTTT. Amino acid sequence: CASSTPAGPLIEAFF.

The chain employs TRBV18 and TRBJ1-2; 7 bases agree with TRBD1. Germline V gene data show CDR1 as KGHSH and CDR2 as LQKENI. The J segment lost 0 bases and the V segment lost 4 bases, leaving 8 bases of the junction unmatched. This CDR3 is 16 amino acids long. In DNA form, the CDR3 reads TGTGCCAGCTCACTGAACCGGGACAGAGCTAACTATGGCTACACCTTC. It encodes CASSLNRDRANYGYTF.

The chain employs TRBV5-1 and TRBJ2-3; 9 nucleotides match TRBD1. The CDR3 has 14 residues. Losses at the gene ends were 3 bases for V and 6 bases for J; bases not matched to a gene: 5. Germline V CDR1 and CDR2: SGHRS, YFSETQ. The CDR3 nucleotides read TGCGCCAGCAGCTCAGGACAGGGGATGGATACGCAGTATTTT. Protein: CASSSGQGMDTQYF.

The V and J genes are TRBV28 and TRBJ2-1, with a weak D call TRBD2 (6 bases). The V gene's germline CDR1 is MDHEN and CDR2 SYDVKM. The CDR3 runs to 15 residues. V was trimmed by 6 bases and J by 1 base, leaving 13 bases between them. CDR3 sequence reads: CASRQAGKSYNEQFF. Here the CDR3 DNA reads TGTGCCAGCAGGCAAGCGGGCAAATCCTACAATGAGCAGTTCTTC.

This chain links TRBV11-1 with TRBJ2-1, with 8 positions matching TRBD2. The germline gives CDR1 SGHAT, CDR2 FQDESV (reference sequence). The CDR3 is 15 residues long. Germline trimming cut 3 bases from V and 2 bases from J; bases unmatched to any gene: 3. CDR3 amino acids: CASSLELAAYNEQFF. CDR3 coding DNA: TGTGCCAGCAGCTTGGAACTAGCGGCCTACAATGAGCAGTTCTTC.